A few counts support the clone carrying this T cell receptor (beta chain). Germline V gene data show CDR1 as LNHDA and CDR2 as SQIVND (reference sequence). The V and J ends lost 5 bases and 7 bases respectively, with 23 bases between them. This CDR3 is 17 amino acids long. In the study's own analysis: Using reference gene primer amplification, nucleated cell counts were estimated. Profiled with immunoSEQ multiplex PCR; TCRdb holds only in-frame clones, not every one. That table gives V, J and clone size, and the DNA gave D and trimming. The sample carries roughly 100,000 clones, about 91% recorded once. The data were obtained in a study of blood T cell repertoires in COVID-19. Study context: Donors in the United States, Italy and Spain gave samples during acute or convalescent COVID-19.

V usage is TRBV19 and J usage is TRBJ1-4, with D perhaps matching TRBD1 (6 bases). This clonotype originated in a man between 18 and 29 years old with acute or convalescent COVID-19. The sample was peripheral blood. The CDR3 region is CASSLQLPGGAREKLFF. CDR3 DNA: TGTGCCAGTAGTTTACAACTCCCGGGGGGGGCGCGTGAAAAACTGTTTTTT.